The rows below give T cell receptor beta chains drawn from one sample of a study of beta chain features in type 1 diabetes. The data were produced by immunoSEQ multiplex PCR, yet TCRdb's version contains in-frame clones alone and is incomplete. The sample records around 340,000 clones, about 20% being singletons. Sequenced material: naive CD4+ T cells from blood. The receptors come from a woman younger than 35 in good health. CDR3s include the opening cysteine and the closing phenylalanine or tryptophan. Size is stated for part of the rows, as once, few or many counts, or as a class when the clone is expanded.

j_gene,abundance,v_gene,CDR3aa
TRBJ1-5,.,TRBV7-8,CASSLEDREFRNQPQHF
TRBJ1-1,.,TRBV10-3,CAITPDRETEAFF
TRBJ2-5,.,TRBV5-6,CASSLGTSGGAGETQYF
TRBJ1-2,few,TRBV30,CAWSGGDRAHYGYTF
TRBJ2-4,few,TRBV5-6,CASSQQGSGVNIQYF
TRBJ2-7,.,TRBV7-6,CASSRSPLQAYEQYF
TRBJ2-1,few,TRBV10-3,CATLGSSEQFF
TRBJ2-3,few,TRBV7-2,CASSFKTGTDTQYF
TRBJ2-6,few,TRBV7-2,CASSLTSAGANVLTF
TRBJ2-7,.,TRBV7-2,CASSRSSGGPYEQYF
TRBJ2-7,.,TRBV13,CASRQTGDSYEQYF
TRBJ2-2,few,TRBV30,CAWSGGSGRNTGELFF
TRBJ1-2,.,TRBV5-4,CASSLGQGRLANYGYTF